This note documents a single T cell receptor beta chain sequence. Trimming removed 5 bases at V and 2 bases at J, with 12 bases between. CDR1 GTSNPN and CDR2 SVGIG come from the germline V gene (reference sequence). This CDR3 has 13 amino acids. This record belongs to a study of T-cell reconstitution after alpha-beta-depleted transplantation in children. TCRbeta library construction was performed incorporating unique molecular identifiers. MiXCR, run by TCRdb on the PCR reads, gives a single entry per CDR3 protein. The table has 640,000 or so distinct CDR3 sequences, roughly 15% seen once. This receptor was taken from a human donor who donated a stem cell graft to a child with acute myeloid leukemia. Specimen: PBMCs from the stem cell graft donor, collected from the stem cell graft. V usage is TRBV30 and J usage is TRBJ1-2, with unresolved D. The CDR3 loop is CAWGNLANYGYTF. In DNA form, the CDR3 reads TGTGCCTGGGGCAACCTTGCGAACTATGGCTACACCTTC. The whole variable domain, remainder taken from reference TRBV30 and TRBJ1-2, is SQTIHQWPATLVQPVGSPLSLECTVEGTSNPNLYWYRQAAGRGLQLLFYSVGIGQISSEVPQNLSASRPQDRQFILSSKKLLLSDSGFYLCAWGNLANYGYTFGSGTRLTVV.